This T cell receptor (beta chain) appears in the sequencing data of a study of T and B cells in COVID-19 patients. Unmatched junction bases numbered 15, after V lost 11 bases and J lost 1 base. CDR1 is ENHRY and CDR2 is SYGVKD in the germline V gene. This CDR3 region has 18 residues. In its sample, this clonotype ranks as medium-sized. Its target is unknown. TRB was amplified from approximately 250-480 ng of blood genomic DNA. Multiplex PCR with BIOMED2 TRB-A/B primer pools amplified TRB rearrangements. TCRdb itself ran the multiplex PCR reads through MiXCR, one entry per CDR3 protein. The repertoire holds several thousand distinct CDR3 sequences, with about 25% as singletons. Whole-study findings and limits: The recovered cohort had roughly 2,200 exclusive TCR clusters, including about 31 low generation probability clusters.

The receptor was derived from a human donor with active COVID-19. This chain uses TRBV10-3 with TRBJ2-2, with 11 nucleotides matching TRBD1. Sequencing was done on a sample of blood. The CDR3 DNA follows: TGTGCCTTCTCGAAGGGGACAGGGGGAAAACTGAACACCGGGGAGCTGTTTTTT. Translation: CAFSKGTGGKLNTGELFF.